This T cell receptor beta chain was retrieved from a study of T-cell reconstitution after alpha-beta-depleted transplantation in children. Study-wide points: Expanded clones from the graft, numbering several hundred, reportedly supplied alpha-beta T cells about two months after transplant. Fresh T-cell production supplied most of the T-cell counts and diversity seen one year after transplant. For some patients, TCRbeta diversity was high at day 60 because of recipient T cells and thymic progenitors that survived.

Preparation of the TCRbeta library was carried out with unique molecular identifiers. MiXCR was run by TCRdb on the PCR reads, yielding one entry per CDR3 protein. The table has around 800,000 distinct CDR3 sequences, about 16% seen once. The germline gives CDR1 SGHVS, CDR2 FNYEAQ. This CDR3 is 17 amino acids long. The V end was cut by 5 bases, the J end by 1 base, with 18 bases between. Note on this clonotype: The target antigen is unknown.

The chain recombines TRBV7-6 with TRBJ2-1; D is unresolved. The sequence came from a male patient between 5 and 17 years old who had a stem cell transplant for acute lymphoblastic leukemia, so the T cells may come from the graft donor. Sample: PBMCs, mostly from graft donor cells, taken 360 days after TCRalphabeta/CD19-depleted stem cell transplant. The CDR3 spells CASSQLPVLESYNEQFF. The DNA for the CDR3 is TGTGCCAGCAGCCAGTTACCCGTCCTCGAATCCTACAATGAGCAGTTCTTC. The variable domain in full, completed from reference TRBV7-6 and TRBJ2-1, reads GAGVSQSPRYKVTKRGQDVALRCDPISGHVSLYWYRQALGQGPEFLTYFNYEAQQDKSGLPNDRFSAERPEGSISTLTIQRTEQRDSAMYRCASSQLPVLESYNEQFFGPGTRLTVL.